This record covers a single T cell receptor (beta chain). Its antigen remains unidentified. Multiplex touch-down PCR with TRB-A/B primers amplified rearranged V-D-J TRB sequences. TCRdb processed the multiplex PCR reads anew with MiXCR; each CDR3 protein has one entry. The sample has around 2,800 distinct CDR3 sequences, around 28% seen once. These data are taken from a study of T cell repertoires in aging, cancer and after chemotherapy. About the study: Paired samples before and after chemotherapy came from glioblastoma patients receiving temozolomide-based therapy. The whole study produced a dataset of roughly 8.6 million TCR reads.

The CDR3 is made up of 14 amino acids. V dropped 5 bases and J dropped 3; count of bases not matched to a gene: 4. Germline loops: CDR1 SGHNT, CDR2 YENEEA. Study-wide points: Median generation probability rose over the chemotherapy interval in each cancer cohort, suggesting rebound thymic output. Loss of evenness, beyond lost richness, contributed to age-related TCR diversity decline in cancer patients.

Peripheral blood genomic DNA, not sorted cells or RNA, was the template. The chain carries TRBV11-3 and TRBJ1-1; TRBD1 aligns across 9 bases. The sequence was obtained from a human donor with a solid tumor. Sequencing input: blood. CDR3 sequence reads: CASSRTGADTEAFF. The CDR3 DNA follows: TGTGCCAGCAGCCGGACAGGGGCGGACACTGAAGCTTTCTTT. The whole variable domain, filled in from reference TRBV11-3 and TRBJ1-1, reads EAGVVQSPRYKIIEKKQPVAFWCNPISGHNTLYWYLQNLGQGPELLIRYENEEAVDDSQLPKDRFSAERLKGVDSTLKIQPAELGDSAVYLCASSRTGADTEAFFGQGTRLTVV.